This T cell receptor (beta chain) was recovered during a study of siplizumab effects on memory and regulatory T cells. Study at large: Paired setups tested mixed lymphocyte reactions with approximately 1 ug/mL siplizumab or no drug.

TCRdb's table, derived via immunoSEQ multiplex PCR, lists solely in-frame clones and lacks some. Of almost 20,000 clones in the sample, 44% were seen once. V lost 8 bases and J lost 7, with 17 bases in between. Germline-derived CDR1 and CDR2 are MNHEY and SMNVEV (reference sequence). The length of the CDR3 is 13 residues. To note about this clone: The antigen is undetermined.

Study-wide findings and caveats: Apparently key alloresponse contributors, naive T cells also seemed more diverse than memory cells. Roughly 80-97% of proliferating CD4+ or CD8+ clones lacked an assignable naive or memory phenotype.

Coculture of the mixed lymphocyte reaction cells took place at 37 degrees C and lasted over five days. The chain has TRBV27 and TRBJ1-2, with D possibly TRBD1 on 5 matching bases. The specimen sequenced was CFSE-low (dividing) CD4+ T cells sorted from an allogeneic mixed lymphocyte reaction. The clonotype was recovered from a human donor in good health; the cells came from an allogeneic mixed lymphocyte reaction. Some clones in this sample may be carry-over from other donors' samples. The CDR3 DNA sequence: TGTGCCAGCTCAGGGCAAGGCAGGCGTGGCTACACCTTC. It codes for CASSGQGRRGYTF.